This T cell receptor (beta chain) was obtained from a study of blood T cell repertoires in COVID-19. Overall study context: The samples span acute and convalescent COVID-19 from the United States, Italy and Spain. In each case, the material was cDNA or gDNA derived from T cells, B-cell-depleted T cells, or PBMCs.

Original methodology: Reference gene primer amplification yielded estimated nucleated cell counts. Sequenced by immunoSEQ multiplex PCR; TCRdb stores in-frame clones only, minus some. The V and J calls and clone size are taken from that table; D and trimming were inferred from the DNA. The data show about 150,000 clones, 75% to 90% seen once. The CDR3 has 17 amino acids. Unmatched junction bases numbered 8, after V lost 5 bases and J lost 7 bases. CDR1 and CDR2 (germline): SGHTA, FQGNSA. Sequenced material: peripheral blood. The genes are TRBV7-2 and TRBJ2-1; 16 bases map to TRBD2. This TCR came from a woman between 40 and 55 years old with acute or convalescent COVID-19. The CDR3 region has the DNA TGTGCCAGCAGCCCGCCGGGACTAGCGGGAGGGCAAAATGAGCAGTTCTTC. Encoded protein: CASSPPGLAGGQNEQFF.